A single sample is the source of the 26 T cell receptor beta chains below, sequenced in a study of cytomegalovirus exposure and HLA in healthy donors. The PCR was carried out with 60 Vbeta primers and 13 Jbeta primers. Clones were sequenced by immunoSEQ multiplex PCR, and TCRdb holds only the in-frame ones, with some missing. The sample shows about 93,000 clones, under 85% of them seen only once. Sequenced: PBMCs. The receptors stem from a woman in her 40s in good health and CMV-seronegative.

This CDR3 reads CASRDTNYGYTF. The DNA for the CDR3 is TGTGCCAGCAGGGACACTAACTATGGCTACACCTTC. This sequence joins TRBV5-6 and TRBJ1-2, with D possibly TRBD1 on 5 matching bases. Per the germline V gene, CDR1 is SGHDT and CDR2 is YYEEEE. Trimming removed 5 bases at V and 0 bases at J, with 5 bases between. There are 12 residues in the CDR3.

This clone showed up just a few times. The V call is TRBV6-1, the J call TRBJ2-7; D is uncertain. The CDR3 sequence is 14 residues long. Between the trimmed V and J ends, which lost 4 bases and 3 bases, there was a span of 13 bases. In germline, CDR1 is MNHNS, CDR2 SASEGT. The CDR3 DNA reads TGTGCCAGCAGTGCCCGTGGGCTACTCTACGAGCAGTACTTC. Translation gives CASSARGLLYEQYF.

The chain uses TRBV5-4 and TRBJ2-1; 10 bases are a match to TRBD2. CDR3 length: 15 residues. Trimming took 4 bases from V and 7 from J; bases not matched to a gene: 8. Germline V gives CDR1 SGHNT, CDR2 YYREEE (reference sequence). The CDR3 here is CASSPKREGLNEQFF. CDR3 bases: TGTGCCAGCAGCCCCAAGCGGGAGGGATTAAATGAGCAGTTCTTC.

This clone occurred once. In nucleotides, the CDR3 is TGTGCCAGCAGCTTAGAAGGGGGCGGCAGGAAGGCCTACGAGCAGTACTTC. Protein product: CASSLEGGGRKAYEQYF. V and J are TRBV11-2 and TRBJ2-7, with 7 bases that match TRBD1. With 0 bases clipped from V and 2 bases from J, the junction kept 10 bases outside the gene matches. This CDR3 has 17 amino acids. Germline values: CDR1 SGHAT, CDR2 FQNNGV.

This clone appeared once. This chain joins TRBV6-1 and TRBJ2-7, with unresolved D. Trimming removed 8 bases from V and 0 bases from J, with 11 bases in between. The germline gives CDR1 MNHNS, CDR2 SASEGT. CDR3 length: 13 residues. CDR3: CASLFSRSYEQYF. The CDR3 nucleotides are TGTGCCAGCCTATTCTCCCGCTCCTACGAGCAGTACTTC.

The chain recombines TRBV10-1 with TRBJ2-1; no reliable D call. CDR3 length: 15 amino acids. Trimming took off 2 bases at V and 1 base at J, with 9 bases between the two ends. Germline lookup yields CDR1 WNHNN and CDR2 SYGVQD (reference sequence). CDR3 region: CASSEGLNSYNEQFF. The CDR3 DNA sequence: TGCGCCAGCAGTGAGGGGCTGAATTCCTACAATGAGCAGTTCTTC.

This clone has just one count. The CDR3 sequence: CASSLDRGKETQYF. The CDR3 nucleotides read TGCGCCAGCAGCTTGGATAGGGGGAAAGAGACCCAGTACTTC. The J gene is TRBJ2-5, the V gene TRBV5-1; maybe TRBD1 (6 bases). There are 14 residues in the CDR3. The V end lost 0 bases, the J end lost 3 bases, and 9 bases lay between the germline ends. Per germline, CDR1 SGHRS and CDR2 YFSETQ.

Note on this clone: Other DNA sequences in the sample encode the same CDR3. The chain is built from TRBV5-6 and TRBJ2-2; 10 nucleotides line up with TRBD2. With 0 bases clipped from V and 4 bases from J, the junction kept 0 bases outside the gene matches. Germline lookup yields CDR1 SGHDT and CDR2 YYEEEE. The CDR3 sequence is 15 residues long. Written as DNA, the CDR3 is TGTGCCAGCAGCTTGGTAGCGGGAGGCACCGGGGAGCTGTTTTTT. Its protein product is CASSLVAGGTGELFF.

The gene calls are TRBV7-9 and TRBJ2-7; D uncertain. V gave up 7 bases and J gave up 2 bases, with 21 bases separating them. CDR3 size: 16 residues. Germline loops: CDR1 SEHNR, CDR2 FQNEAQ (reference sequence). The CDR3 region is CASTKVEQPVPYEQYF. Written as DNA, the CDR3 is TGTGCCAGCACCAAAGTAGAACAGCCCGTGCCCTACGAGCAGTACTTC.

This clone was seen a few times. This chain links TRBV4-1 with TRBJ2-3; D is perhaps TRBD1 (6 bases). Trimming pared 0 bases from V and 9 bases from J, leaving 10 bases between. Looked up from germline, CDR1 is MGHRA and CDR2 is YSYEKL. The length of the CDR3 is 13 residues. CDR3 amino acids: CASSQEQGPTQYF. The CDR3 nucleotides read TGCGCCAGCAGCCAAGAACAGGGTCCCACGCAGTATTTT.

The chain carries TRBV13 and TRBJ1-5; TRBD1 matches at 7 bases. The CDR3 sequence is 13 residues long. Germline lookup yields CDR1 PRHDT and CDR2 FYEKMQ (reference sequence). The trim removed 5 bases at V and 7 bases at J, leaving 5 bases unmatched. As DNA, the CDR3 is TGTGCCAGCAGCCTTACAGGGGCCCAGCCCCAGCATTTT. It codes for CASSLTGAQPQHF.

The rearrangement joins TRBV29-1 to TRBJ2-2, with 9 bases fitting TRBD1. This CDR3 has 14 residues. The ends lost 6 bases at V and 6 bases at J; junction bases unmatched: 8. CDR1 and CDR2 from the germline V gene are SQVTM and ANQGSEA. DNA of the CDR3: TGCAGCGTGGCGACAGGGGGTGGGTCCGGGGAGCTGTTTTTT. Encoded protein: CSVATGGGSGELFF.

This rearrangement joins TRBV19 to TRBJ2-5; 7 nucleotides align to TRBD2. The CDR3 has 13 residues. Unmatched junction bases numbered 3, after V lost 5 bases and J lost 3 bases. Germline V gene lookup returns CDR1 LNHDA and CDR2 SQIVND (reference sequence). The DNA for the CDR3 is TGTGCCAGTAGTCAAGCGGGAAAAGAGACCCAGTACTTC. Encoded protein: CASSQAGKETQYF.

This clone was detected only a few times. This chain links TRBV6-4 with TRBJ2-3, with 7 bases matching TRBD2. The germline CDR1 and CDR2 sequences are MRHNA and SNTAGT. The J segment lost 1 base and the V segment lost 6 bases, leaving 7 bases of the junction unmatched. This CDR3 contains 15 residues. The CDR3 region is CASSPGAGGTDTQYF. Here the CDR3 DNA reads TGTGCCAGCAGCCCTGGGGCGGGAGGCACAGATACGCAGTATTTT.

The gene calls are TRBV10-3 and TRBJ2-1; TRBD2 is a possible D gene (7 bases). The CDR3 runs to 12 residues. Between the trimmed V and J ends, which lost 7 bases and 10 bases, there was a span of 14 bases. Germline CDR1 and CDR2: ENHRY and SYGVKD. The CDR3 is CAIMGGAGEQFF. CDR3 in DNA: TGTGCCATCATGGGGGGGGCGGGCGAGCAGTTCTTC.

The chain uses TRBV5-1 and TRBJ2-2; maybe TRBD1 (6 bases). The CDR3 runs 15 residues. Germline V CDR1 and CDR2: SGHRS, YFSETQ. The V and J ends lost 5 bases and 2 bases respectively, with 13 bases between them. CDR3 sequence: CASRLQGTNTGELFF. Here the CDR3 DNA reads TGCGCCAGCAGACTACAGGGTACTAACACCGGGGAGCTGTTTTTT.

The CDR3 DNA reads TGCGCCAGCAGCTTAACAGGGGAAGACACCGGGGAGCTGTTTTTT. Translated, it gives CASSLTGEDTGELFF. The gene calls are TRBV5-1 and TRBJ2-2; 7 bases are shared with TRBD1. The CDR3 has 15 residues. Trimming cost V 2 bases and J 3 bases; bases outside gene matches: 4. Germline V lookup: CDR1 SGHRS, CDR2 YFSETQ.

The rearrangement joins TRBV10-3 to TRBJ1-3; D ambiguous. Trimming took 3 bases from V and 0 from J, leaving 15 bases between them. The CDR3 totals 17 residues. The germline V gene has CDR1 ENHRY and CDR2 SYGVKD. The CDR3, as DNA: TGTGCCATCAGTGACCCCGTGAACCTAGGCTCTGGAAACACCATATATTTT. It yields the protein CAISDPVNLGSGNTIYF.

The chain joins TRBV7-8 to TRBJ1-5; possibly TRBD1 for D (6 bases). V was cut by 2 bases and J by 5 bases, with 19 bases left in between. Germline lookup yields CDR1 SGHVS and CDR2 FQNEAQ. The CDR3 totals 17 residues. CDR3 in amino acids: CASSLRTDKQGYQPQHF. CDR3 DNA sequence: TGTGCCAGCAGCTTAAGGACTGACAAACAGGGTTATCAGCCCCAGCATTTT.

Regarding this clone: The same CDR3 arises from other DNA sequences in this sample as well. The chain combines TRBV5-1 with TRBJ2-1; D perhaps matches TRBD1 (6 bases). Trimming shortened V by 4 bases and J by 2 bases, and 13 bases separated the two germline ends. The CDR3 has 15 amino acids. Germline-derived CDR1 and CDR2 are SGHRS and YFSETQ. The CDR3 loop reads CASSLGQGTYNEQFF. CDR3 DNA sequence: TGCGCCAGCAGCCTAGGGCAGGGGACCTACAATGAGCAGTTCTTC.

V gene TRBV19 combines with J gene TRBJ2-1; TRBD1 is a possible D gene (6 bases). The germline V gene has CDR1 LNHDA and CDR2 SQIVND (reference sequence). The germline V and J ends were trimmed by 4 bases and 6 bases, with 19 bases remaining between them. CDR3 length equals 16 residues. The CDR3 region has the DNA TGTGCCAGTAGTACCCCGACAGGTCAAGGAGGCAATGAGCAGTTCTTC. As protein: CASSTPTGQGGNEQFF.

This clone turned up a few times. The chain employs TRBV5-1 and TRBJ2-5, with D unclear. Trimming stripped 2 bases from V and 5 bases from J, with 4 bases between. CDR3 length: 11 residues. CDR1 is SGHRS, CDR2 YFSETQ, per germline. This CDR3 is CASSFMETQYF. The CDR3 DNA is TGCGCCAGCAGCTTCATGGAGACCCAGTACTTC. The full variable domain, completed using reference TRBV5-1 and TRBJ2-5, is KAGVTQTPRYLIKTRGQQVTLSCSPISGHRSVSWYQQTPGQGLQFLFEYFSETQRNKGNFPGRFSGRQFSNSRSEMNVSTLELGDSALYLCASSFMETQYFGPGTRLLVL.

The CDR3 nucleotides are TGCGCCAGCAGGAAGACAGGGGTGTATGGCTACACCTTC. Residues: CASRKTGVYGYTF. The rearrangement uses TRBV4-3 and TRBJ1-2, with 8 bases fitting TRBD1. Germline CDR1 reads LGHNA; CDR2 reads YSLEER. This CDR3 spans 13 amino acids. The V and J ends lost 6 bases and 5 bases, in that order; junction bases with no gene match: 5.

The rearrangement joins TRBV5-1 to TRBJ1-2; D is ambiguous. V lost 0 bases to trimming and J lost 5 bases, with 11 bases between them. This CDR3 has 14 residues. Germline V lookup: CDR1 SGHRS, CDR2 YFSETQ. For the CDR3, the DNA is TGCGCCAGCAGCTTGGGGCAGGCTTTTTATGGCTACACCTTC. Its protein is CASSLGQAFYGYTF.

About this clone: At one end the junction does not follow the germline gene, possibly because of a read error. This chain uses TRBV7-9 with TRBJ1-4; D is possibly TRBD1 (6 bases). The CDR3 contains 11 residues. Germline V gene sequence: CDR1 SEHNR, CDR2 FQNEAQ (reference sequence). The CDR3 is CASSRQEILFF. The CDR3 nucleotides read TGTGCCAGCAGCCGACAGGAAATACTGTTTTTT.

The chain combines TRBV28 with TRBJ2-4, with D perhaps TRBD2 (6 bases). There are 15 residues in the CDR3. Germline CDR1 is MDHEN and CDR2 is SYDVKM. The V end was cut by 6 bases, the J end by 8 bases, with 20 bases between. CDR3 nucleotides: TGTGCCAGCAGCCTATTGCCCCGGGACTTTGACATTCAGTACTTC. Translation gives CASSLLPRDFDIQYF.